This T cell receptor (beta chain) comes out of a study of blood T cells in healthy people across ages. The use of a sample-barcoded 5' primer and a J-beta primer mix characterized a second PCR of roughly 6 to 11 cycles. There were at least 3 million CDR3-containing paired-end reads obtained from each sample. MiXCR, run by TCRdb on the 5' RACE reads, gives a single entry per CDR3 protein. The sample holds 700,000 or so distinct CDR3 sequences, approximately 40% seen once. Donors were healthy Caucasian individuals from Russia aged about 6 to 95. Each donor's blood draw was around 9.1 milliliters of peripheral blood. In each sample, at least 6.5 million PBMCs were isolated. Germline V gene sequence: CDR1 ENHRY, CDR2 SYGVKD. Trimming left V 5 bases short and J 1 base short, with 11 bases between. The CDR3 is made up of 14 amino acids.

The rearrangement links TRBV10-3 to TRBJ1-1; D might be TRBD1 (6 bases). Input material: blood. This clonotype was obtained from a man older than 75 in good health. The CDR3 region is CAISRDTPNTEAFF. The CDR3 nucleotides are TGTGCCATCAGTAGGGACACCCCGAACACTGAAGCTTTCTTT.